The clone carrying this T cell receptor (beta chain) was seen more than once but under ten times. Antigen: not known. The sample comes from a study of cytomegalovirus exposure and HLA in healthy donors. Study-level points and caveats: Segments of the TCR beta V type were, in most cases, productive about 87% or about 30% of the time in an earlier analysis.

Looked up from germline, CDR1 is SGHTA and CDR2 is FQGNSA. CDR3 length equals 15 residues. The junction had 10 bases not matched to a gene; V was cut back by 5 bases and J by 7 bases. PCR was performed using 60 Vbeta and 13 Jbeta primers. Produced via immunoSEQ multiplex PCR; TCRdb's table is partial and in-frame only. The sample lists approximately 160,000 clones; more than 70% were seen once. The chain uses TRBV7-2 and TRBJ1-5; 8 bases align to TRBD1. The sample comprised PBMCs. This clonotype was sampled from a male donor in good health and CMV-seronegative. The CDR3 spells CASSAGQGVSQPQHF. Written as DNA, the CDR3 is TGTGCCAGCAGCGCAGGACAGGGAGTGAGCCAGCCCCAGCATTTT.